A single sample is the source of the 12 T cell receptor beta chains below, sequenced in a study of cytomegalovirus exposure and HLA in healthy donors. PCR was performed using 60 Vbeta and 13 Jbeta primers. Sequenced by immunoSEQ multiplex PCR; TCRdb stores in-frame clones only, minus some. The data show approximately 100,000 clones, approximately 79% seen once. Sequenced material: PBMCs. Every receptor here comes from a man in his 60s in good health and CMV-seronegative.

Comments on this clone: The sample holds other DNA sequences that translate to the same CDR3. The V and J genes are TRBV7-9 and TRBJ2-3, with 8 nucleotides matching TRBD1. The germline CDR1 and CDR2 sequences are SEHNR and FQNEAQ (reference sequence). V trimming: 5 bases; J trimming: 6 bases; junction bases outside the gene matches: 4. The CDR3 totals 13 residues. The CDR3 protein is CASSPRGPDTQYF. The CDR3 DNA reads TGTGCCAGCAGCCCCAGGGGGCCTGATACGCAGTATTTT. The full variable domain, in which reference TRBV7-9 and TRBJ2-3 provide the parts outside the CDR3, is DTGVSQNPRHKITKRGQNVTFRCDPISEHNRLYWYRQTLGQGPEFLTYFQNEAQLEKSRLLSDRFSAERPKGSFSTLEIQRTEQGDSAMYLCASSPRGPDTQYFGPGTRLTVL.

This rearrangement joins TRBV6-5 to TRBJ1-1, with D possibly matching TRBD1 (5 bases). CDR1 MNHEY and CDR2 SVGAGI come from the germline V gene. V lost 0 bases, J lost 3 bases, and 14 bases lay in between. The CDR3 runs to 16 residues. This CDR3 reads CASSYSRGGMDTEAFF. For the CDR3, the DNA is TGTGCCAGCAGTTACTCCCGCGGGGGGATGGACACTGAAGCTTTCTTT.

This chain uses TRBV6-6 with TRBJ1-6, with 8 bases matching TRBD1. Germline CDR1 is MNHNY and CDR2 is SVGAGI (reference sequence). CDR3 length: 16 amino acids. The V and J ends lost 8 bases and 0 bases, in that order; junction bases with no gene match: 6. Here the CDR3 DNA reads TGTGCCAGCGCTGACAGGGGATCCTCCTATAATTCACCCCTCCACTTT. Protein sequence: CASADRGSSYNSPLHF.

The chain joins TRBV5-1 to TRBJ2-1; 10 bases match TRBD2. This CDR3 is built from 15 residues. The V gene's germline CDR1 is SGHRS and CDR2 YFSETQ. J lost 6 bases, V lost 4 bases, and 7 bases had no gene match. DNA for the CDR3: TGCGCCAGCAGCGGCGGGACTAGCGAGGGCAATGAGCAGTTCTTC. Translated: CASSGGTSEGNEQFF. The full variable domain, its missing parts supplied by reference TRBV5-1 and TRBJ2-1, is KAGVTQTPRYLIKTRGQQVTLSCSPISGHRSVSWYQQTPGQGLQFLFEYFSETQRNKGNFPGRFSGRQFSNSRSEMNVSTLELGDSALYLCASSGGTSEGNEQFFGPGTRLTVL.

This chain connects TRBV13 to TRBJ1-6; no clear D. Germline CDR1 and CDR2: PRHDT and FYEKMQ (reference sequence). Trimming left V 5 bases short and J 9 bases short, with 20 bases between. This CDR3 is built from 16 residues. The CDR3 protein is CASSTTMGSEGSPLHF. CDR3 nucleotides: TGTGCCAGCAGCACCACTATGGGCTCCGAGGGTTCACCCCTCCACTTT.

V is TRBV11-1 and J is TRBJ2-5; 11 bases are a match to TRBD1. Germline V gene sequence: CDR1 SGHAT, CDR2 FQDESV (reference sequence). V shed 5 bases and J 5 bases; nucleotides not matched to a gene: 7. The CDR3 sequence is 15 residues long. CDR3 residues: CASSPLRDRGETQYF. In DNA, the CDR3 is TGTGCCAGCAGCCCCTTACGGGACAGGGGGGAGACCCAGTACTTC.

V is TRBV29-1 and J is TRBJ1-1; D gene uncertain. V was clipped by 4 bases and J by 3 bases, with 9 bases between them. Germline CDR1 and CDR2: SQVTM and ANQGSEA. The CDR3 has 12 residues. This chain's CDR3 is CSVAGWDTEAFF. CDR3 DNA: TGCAGCGTTGCCGGGTGGGACACTGAAGCTTTCTTT.

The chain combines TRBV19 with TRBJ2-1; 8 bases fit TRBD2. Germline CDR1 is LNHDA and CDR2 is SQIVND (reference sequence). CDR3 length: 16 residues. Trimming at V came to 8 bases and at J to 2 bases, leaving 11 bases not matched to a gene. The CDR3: CASRGGGPLPYNEQFF. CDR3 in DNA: TGTGCCAGTCGGGGCGGGGGGCCCCTGCCCTACAATGAGCAGTTCTTC.

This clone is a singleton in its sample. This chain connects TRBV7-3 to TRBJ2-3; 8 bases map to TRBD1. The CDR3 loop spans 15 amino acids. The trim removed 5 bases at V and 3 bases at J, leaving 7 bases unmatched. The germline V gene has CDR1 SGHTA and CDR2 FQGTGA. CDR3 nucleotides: TGTGCCAGCAGCCAGGGGGCTGTATGGACAGATACGCAGTATTTT. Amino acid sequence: CASSQGAVWTDTQYF.

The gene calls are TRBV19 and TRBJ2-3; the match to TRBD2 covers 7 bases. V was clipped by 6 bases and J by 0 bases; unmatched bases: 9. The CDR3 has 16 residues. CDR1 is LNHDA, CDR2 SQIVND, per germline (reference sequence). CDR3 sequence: CASSDRGVPSTDTQYF. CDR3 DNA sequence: TGTGCCAGTAGCGACCGGGGGGTACCTAGCACAGATACGCAGTATTTT.

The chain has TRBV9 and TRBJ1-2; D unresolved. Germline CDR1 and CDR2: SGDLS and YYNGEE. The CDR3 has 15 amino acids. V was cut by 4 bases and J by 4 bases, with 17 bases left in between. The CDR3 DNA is TGTGCCAGCAGCACCCGAGGTGAAGCGAGCTATGGCTACACCTTC. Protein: CASSTRGEASYGYTF.

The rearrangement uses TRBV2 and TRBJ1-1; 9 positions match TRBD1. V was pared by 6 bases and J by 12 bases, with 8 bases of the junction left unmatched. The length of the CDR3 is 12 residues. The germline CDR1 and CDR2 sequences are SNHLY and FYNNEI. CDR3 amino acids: CASSDRDRVTFF. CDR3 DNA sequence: TGTGCCAGCAGCGACCGGGACAGGGTGACTTTCTTT.